Sequencing of this TCR beta chain was carried out in a study of blood T cell repertoires in COVID-19. Study details: COVID-19 samples from acute and convalescent phases originated in the United States, Italy and Spain.

The germline CDR1 and CDR2 sequences are SNHLY and FYNNEI. The CDR3 is made up of 17 amino acids. V was clipped by 7 bases and J by 1 base; unmatched bases: 13. The repertoire was sequenced with immunoSEQ multiplex PCR; TCRdb's copy has only in-frame clones and lacks some. The table has about 210,000 clones, approximately 90% seen once. Sample: peripheral blood. The TCR sequence derives from a man in his forties with acute or convalescent COVID-19. The gene calls are TRBV2 and TRBJ2-1; 7 nucleotides match TRBD2. CDR3 amino acids: CASTPPSGERSYNEQFF. The CDR3 DNA reads as TGTGCCAGCACCCCCCCTAGCGGCGAACGGTCCTACAATGAGCAGTTCTTC.